This passage covers 29 T cell receptor beta chains from one sample sequenced in a study of blood T cell repertoires in COVID-19. Profiling relied on immunoSEQ multiplex PCR, and the TCRdb table lists in-frame clones only, not all of them. The table lists roughly 250,000 clones, 75% to 85% of them singletons. Sequenced input: peripheral blood. These TCRs come from a human donor in a cohort sampled during active COVID-19.

This clone showed up just a few times. The chain uses TRBV7-9 and TRBJ1-1; D call uncertain. CDR3 length: 14 residues. V was cut by 3 bases and J by 3 bases, with 11 bases left in between. Germline CDR1 reads SEHNR; CDR2 reads FQNEAQ (reference sequence). The CDR3 region is CASSLETDDTEAFF. The DNA for the CDR3 is TGTGCCAGCAGCTTGGAGACGGATGACACTGAAGCTTTCTTT.

The CDR3 region is CASSFTYEQYF. CDR3 DNA: TGTGCCAGCAGTTTCACCTACGAGCAGTACTTC. The chain joins TRBV6-2 or TRBV6-3 to TRBJ2-7, with D unresolved. In germline, CDR1 is MNHEY, CDR2 SVGEGT. The CDR3 has 11 residues. The ends were cut back, 4 bases at V and 2 bases at J, with 3 bases in the middle.

This clone occurred once. The chain employs TRBV10-3 and TRBJ2-5, with 11 bases aligning to TRBD2. The V segment lost 0 bases and the J segment 4 bases; nucleotides outside the gene matches: 4. Germline CDR1 is ENHRY and CDR2 is SYGVKD. The CDR3 sequence is 16 residues long. This CDR3 reads CAISESRLAGGETQYF. Written as DNA, the CDR3 is TGTGCCATCAGTGAGTCTCGGCTAGCGGGGGGAGAGACCCAGTACTTC.

The chain employs TRBV5-6 and TRBJ2-3, with a possible D match to TRBD2 (6 bases). Germline CDR1 SGHDT, CDR2 YYEEEE. V lost 4 bases, J lost 0 bases, and 15 bases lay in between. This CDR3 is 16 amino acids long. In DNA, the CDR3 is TGTGCCAGCAGCCGGGGGACCATGGCTAGCACAGATACGCAGTATTTT. Residues: CASSRGTMASTDTQYF.

The chain joins TRBV20-1 to TRBJ2-7; D is ambiguous. In germline, CDR1 is DFQATT, CDR2 SNEGSKA (reference sequence). The CDR3 is 11 residues long. Between the trimmed V and J ends, which lost 3 bases and 6 bases, there was a span of 9 bases. The CDR3 protein is CSASPGGEQYF. CDR3 coding DNA: TGCAGTGCTAGTCCGGGTGGCGAGCAGTACTTC.

The chain is built from TRBV5-4 and TRBJ1-2; D not certain. CDR3 length equals 13 residues. The germline CDR1 and CDR2 sequences are SGHNT and YYREEE (reference sequence). Between the trimmed V and J ends, which lost 7 bases and 4 bases, there was a span of 14 bases. The CDR3 sequence is CASSLREGYGYTF. CDR3 bases: TGTGCCAGCTCCCTCCGGGAGGGCTATGGCTACACCTTC.

Only one count was recorded for this clone. This sequence joins TRBV24-1 and TRBJ2-5, with TRBD1 identical over 8 bases. V lost 4 bases, J lost 7 bases, and 10 bases stayed unmatched. Germline-derived CDR1 and CDR2 are KGHDR and SFDVKD. This CDR3 has 15 amino acids. The CDR3 DNA sequence: TGTGCCACCAGTGAGGGGGACAGGAGCTCTGGGACCCAGTACTTC. As protein: CATSEGDRSSGTQYF.

The rearrangement links TRBV7-9 to TRBJ1-1; TRBD1 aligns across 7 bases. Germline CDR1 SEHNR, CDR2 FQNEAQ (reference sequence). This CDR3 region has 12 residues. With V trimmed by 3 bases and J by 7 bases, 2 bases remained unmatched. In DNA form, the CDR3 reads TGTGCCAGCAGCTTTGGGACAGTTGAAGCTTTCTTT. Its protein product is CASSFGTVEAFF.

The chain combines TRBV10-3 with TRBJ2-4, with D possibly TRBD1 on 7 matching bases. The CDR3 is 14 residues long. Per germline, CDR1 ENHRY and CDR2 SYGVKD. Between the trimmed V and J ends, which lost 2 bases and 7 bases, there was a span of 12 bases. Here the CDR3 reads CAISEPTGTNIQYF. The CDR3 DNA reads as TGTGCCATCAGTGAGCCGACAGGGACTAACATTCAGTACTTC.

In its sample, this clone was seen a few times. The rearrangement uses TRBV6-5 and TRBJ1-1, with 7 bases fitting TRBD1. Germline V CDR1 and CDR2: MNHEY, SVGAGI. The CDR3 runs to 15 residues. V was pared by 0 bases and J by 10 bases, with 11 bases of the junction left unmatched. DNA of the CDR3: TGTGCCAGCAGTTACTCGAGGGACAGTACTGAAAGAGCTTTCTTT. Residues: CASSYSRDSTERAFF.

This clone was found a few times. The CDR3 protein is CASSVSGSMGEQYF. The CDR3 DNA sequence: TGTGCCAGCAGCGTTAGCGGGAGCATGGGCGAGCAGTACTTC. The J gene is TRBJ2-7, the V gene TRBV11-2; 9 bases match TRBD2. J gave up 6 bases and V 5 bases, and 8 bases lay outside the gene matches. Germline V gene lookup returns CDR1 SGHAT and CDR2 FQNNGV. The CDR3 runs to 14 residues.

This sequence joins TRBV5-4 and TRBJ2-2; TRBD1 might be the D (5 bases). V was clipped by 0 bases and J by 0 bases, with 9 bases between them. This CDR3 contains 16 residues. Germline lookup yields CDR1 SGHNT and CDR2 YYREEE (reference sequence). CDR3 sequence reads: CASSLEGRANTGELFF. In DNA, the CDR3 is TGTGCCAGCAGCTTGGAAGGCAGGGCGAACACCGGGGAGCTGTTTTTT.

This clone has a single count. This rearrangement joins TRBV11-2 to TRBJ2-1; 12 bases line up with TRBD1. Per germline, CDR1 SGHAT and CDR2 FQNNGV. With V trimmed by 5 bases and J by 6 bases, 8 bases remained unmatched. The length of the CDR3 is 16 residues. CDR3 DNA sequence: TGTGCCAGCAGCCCGGGACAGGGGGCGCAAGTCAATGAGCAGTTCTTC. It translates to CASSPGQGAQVNEQFF.

This clone came up a few times. The chain has TRBV24-1 and TRBJ2-3, with D possibly matching TRBD1 (6 bases). The CDR3 is 14 amino acids. Germline V CDR1 and CDR2: KGHDR, SFDVKD. V was shortened by 5 bases and J by 1 base, with 9 bases between the two germline ends. The CDR3 DNA reads as TGTGCCACCAGTGCAGGGGCCGGCACAGATACGCAGTATTTT. Its translation is CATSAGAGTDTQYF.

This chain's CDR3 is CASSEVAGARSYEQYF. The CDR3 DNA reads as TGTGCCAGCAGTGAAGTAGCGGGGGCCCGCAGCTACGAGCAGTACTTC. The chain employs TRBV6-1 and TRBJ2-7; 9 positions agree with TRBD2. Germline V gene data show CDR1 as MNHNS and CDR2 as SASEGT. V lost 1 base and J lost 3; bases outside the gene matches: 7. The CDR3 totals 16 residues.

This clone was detected once. This sequence joins TRBV2 and TRBJ2-7; 8 bases align to TRBD2. V shed 6 bases and J 2 bases; nucleotides not matched to a gene: 12. The CDR3 is 16 residues long. The germline V gene has CDR1 SNHLY and CDR2 FYNNEI. DNA for the CDR3: TGTGCCAGCAGACAGGCCCCGGGACTAGTCACCTACGAGCAGTACTTC. It encodes CASRQAPGLVTYEQYF.

The chain joins TRBV6-4 to TRBJ2-1, with 8 bases identical to TRBD2. Germline V gene sequence: CDR1 MRHNA, CDR2 SNTAGT. This CDR3 is 15 amino acids long. V shed 6 bases, J shed 0 bases, and the junction held 4 bases outside the gene matches. The CDR3 here is CASSVGTSSYNEQFF. For the CDR3, the DNA is TGTGCCAGCAGCGTCGGGACTAGCTCCTACAATGAGCAGTTCTTC.

The chain uses TRBV28 and TRBJ1-5; D is uncertain. The CDR3 sequence is 11 residues long. CDR1 is MDHEN and CDR2 is SYDVKM in the germline V gene. The V end lost 6 bases, the J end lost 4 bases, and 4 bases lay between the germline ends. CDR3: CASSKNQPQHF. The CDR3 DNA sequence: TGTGCCAGCAGCAAAAATCAGCCCCAGCATTTT.

The rearrangement links TRBV10-3 to TRBJ2-1, with D hard to call. The CDR3 is 13 residues long. Trimming cost V 3 bases and J 4 bases, with 7 bases left between them. CDR1 ENHRY and CDR2 SYGVKD come from the germline V gene. CDR3 residues: CAISESRYNEQFF. The CDR3 DNA sequence: TGTGCCATCAGTGAATCGCGGTACAATGAGCAGTTCTTC.

J is TRBJ1-6 and V is TRBV5-1, with no clear D. The germline V gene encodes CDR1 SGHRS and CDR2 YFSETQ. The CDR3 has 14 residues. The V end was cut by 5 bases, the J end by 9 bases, with 15 bases between. The CDR3 here is CASRMEMVRSPLHF. CDR3 nucleotide sequence: TGCGCCAGCAGAATGGAGATGGTTCGTTCACCCCTCCACTTT.

This clone came up a few times. The rearrangement joins TRBV5-1 to TRBJ1-1; a possible D gene is TRBD1 (6 bases). Germline values: CDR1 SGHRS, CDR2 YFSETQ. The CDR3 length is 13 residues. Trimming left V 7 bases short and J 1 base short, with 11 bases between. The CDR3: CASAGGQNTEAFF. CDR3 in DNA: TGCGCCAGCGCGGGGGGACAGAACACTGAAGCTTTCTTT.

Only a few counts were recorded for this clone. This chain uses TRBV9 with TRBJ2-5; 9 nucleotides match TRBD2. The CDR3 covers 16 residues. The trim removed 7 bases at V and 5 bases at J, leaving 15 bases unmatched. Germline V lookup: CDR1 SGDLS, CDR2 YYNGEE. The CDR3 nucleotides are TGTGCCAGCGGCCCCCCGATGGCGGGGGGGCCGGAGACCCAGTACTTC. Its translation is CASGPPMAGGPETQYF.

J is TRBJ2-3 and V is TRBV3-1 (or the pseudogene TRBV3-2); 10 bases agree with TRBD2. V trimming: 4 bases; J trimming: 4 bases; junction bases outside the gene matches: 11. CDR3 length: 17 amino acids. CDR1 and CDR2 from the germline V gene are LGHDT and YNNKEL (reference sequence). As DNA, the CDR3 is TGTGCCAGCAGCCCTCGTGGTAGCGGGAGGAGTGCAGATACGCAGTATTTT. Encoded protein: CASSPRGSGRSADTQYF.

The CDR3 reads CASSRGQGSLGELFF. CDR3 nucleotide sequence: TGCGCCAGCAGCCGAGGACAGGGATCACTCGGGGAGCTGTTTTTT. The chain links TRBV4-1 to TRBJ2-2; 8 bases are shared with TRBD1. J was trimmed by 7 bases and V by 4 bases; bases with no gene match: 8. The CDR3 is 15 amino acids. Germline V gene data show CDR1 as MGHRA and CDR2 as YSYEKL.

The V gene is TRBV15, the J gene TRBJ1-1, with D tentatively TRBD1 (5 bases). The CDR3 loop spans 13 amino acids. The V and J ends lost 0 bases and 5 bases respectively, with 7 bases between them. CDR1 is LNHNV, CDR2 YYDKDF, per germline (reference sequence). The CDR3: CATSREAGTEAFF. The CDR3, as DNA: TGTGCCACCAGCAGAGAAGCAGGGACTGAAGCTTTCTTT.

The gene calls are TRBV20-1 and TRBJ2-5; 9 bases fit TRBD1. The ends lost 3 bases at V and 3 bases at J; junction bases unmatched: 8. The CDR3 extends over 15 amino acids. Germline assignment: CDR1 DFQATT and CDR2 SNEGSKA (reference sequence). CDR3 DNA: TGCAGTGCTAGTAGGGGACAGGGACCCGAAGAGACCCAGTACTTC. Its translation is CSASRGQGPEETQYF.

The genes are TRBV5-6 and TRBJ1-1; maybe TRBD1 (6 bases). Germline CDR1 SGHDT, CDR2 YYEEEE. Trimming took off 0 bases at V and 0 bases at J, with 15 bases between the two ends. CDR3 length: 17 residues. The CDR3 DNA sequence: TGTGCCAGCAGCTTGGTAAGACAGGCCCTCTTGAACACTGAAGCTTTCTTT. Translated, it gives CASSLVRQALLNTEAFF.

This clone appeared a single time. The genes are TRBV28 and TRBJ2-7; D is perhaps TRBD1 (5 bases). The CDR3 consists of 14 residues. CDR1 and CDR2 (germline): MDHEN, SYDVKM. V was pared by 2 bases and J by 1 base, with 9 bases between. Written as DNA, the CDR3 is TGTGCCAGCAGTTTACCCAGACAGTCCTACGAGCAGTACTTC. It specifies CASSLPRQSYEQYF.

V gene TRBV5-1 combines with J gene TRBJ2-5, with TRBD1 identical over 8 bases. This CDR3 contains 14 residues. V gave up 7 bases and J gave up 5 bases; unmatched junction bases: 10. Looked up from germline, CDR1 is SGHRS and CDR2 is YFSETQ. In DNA, the CDR3 is TGCGCCAGCCTTGACAGGGGAGGTTCGGAGACCCAGTACTTC. Amino acid sequence: CASLDRGGSETQYF. The variable domain in full, completed from reference TRBV5-1 and TRBJ2-5, reads KAGVTQTPRYLIKTRGQQVTLSCSPISGHRSVSWYQQTPGQGLQFLFEYFSETQRNKGNFPGRFSGRQFSNSRSEMNVSTLELGDSALYLCASLDRGGSETQYFGPGTRLLVL.